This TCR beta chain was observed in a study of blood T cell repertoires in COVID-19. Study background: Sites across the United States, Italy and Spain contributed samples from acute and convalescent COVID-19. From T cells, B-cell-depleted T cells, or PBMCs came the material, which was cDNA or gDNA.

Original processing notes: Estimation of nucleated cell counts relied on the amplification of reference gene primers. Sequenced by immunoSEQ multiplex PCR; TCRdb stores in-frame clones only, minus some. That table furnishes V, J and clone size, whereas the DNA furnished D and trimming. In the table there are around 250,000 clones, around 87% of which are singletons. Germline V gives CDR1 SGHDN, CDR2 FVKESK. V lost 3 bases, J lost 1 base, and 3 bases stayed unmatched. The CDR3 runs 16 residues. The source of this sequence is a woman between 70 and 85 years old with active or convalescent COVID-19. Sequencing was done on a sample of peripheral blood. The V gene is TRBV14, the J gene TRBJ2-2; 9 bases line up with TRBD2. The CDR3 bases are TGTGCCAGCAGCCAGACTAGCGGACAGAACACCGGGGAGCTGTTTTTT. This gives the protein CASSQTSGQNTGELFF.